The clone carrying this T cell receptor beta chain turned up a few times. The antigen remains undetermined. 60 Vbeta and 13 Jbeta primers were used in PCR. The assay was immunoSEQ multiplex PCR, and TCRdb's table has in-frame clones only and misses some. This sample carries 140,000 to 150,000 clones, 65% to 85% of them seen once, and the ten largest clones take 3.5% to 5%. The data are from a study of cytomegalovirus exposure and HLA in healthy donors. Study-wide findings and caveats: Presence/absence analyses treated sequencing depth as roughly uniform across donors. A missense variant in DCLRE1C was later tied to TCR beta V- and J-gene trimming. Some V segments, TRBV6-2 and TRBV6-3 among them, were indistinguishable and were therefore excluded.

The CDR3 loop spans 15 amino acids. CDR1 and CDR2 (germline): SGHVS, FQNEAQ. Trimming stripped 1 base from V and 3 bases from J, with 12 bases between. The sample taken for sequencing was PBMCs. The chain combines TRBV7-8 with TRBJ1-2, with D possibly matching TRBD1 (6 bases). This sequence was found in a male donor in good health and CMV-seronegative. The CDR3 sequence is CASSLEGQRDYGYTF. The CDR3 coding sequence is TGTGCCAGCAGCTTAGAAGGACAGAGGGACTATGGCTACACCTTC.